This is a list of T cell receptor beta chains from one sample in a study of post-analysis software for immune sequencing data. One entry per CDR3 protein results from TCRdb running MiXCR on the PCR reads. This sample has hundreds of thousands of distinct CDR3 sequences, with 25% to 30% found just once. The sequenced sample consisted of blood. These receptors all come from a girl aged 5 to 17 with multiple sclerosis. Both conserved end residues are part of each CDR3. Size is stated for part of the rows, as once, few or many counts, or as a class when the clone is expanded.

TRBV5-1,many,CASSSTGDGYTF
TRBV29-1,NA,CSVRDSPNYGYTF
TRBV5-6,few,CASSLWIQGAPPETQYF
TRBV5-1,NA,CASSLGPTGGHGYTF
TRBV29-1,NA,CSVGKTGNFEQFF
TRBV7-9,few,CASSPRTGPTYEQYF
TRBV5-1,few,CASSKGLGTTDNEQFF
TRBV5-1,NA,CASSEERNEKLFF
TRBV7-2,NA,CASSPVVGGDYVQYF
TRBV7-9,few,CASSIRQYNEQFF
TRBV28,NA,CASSLSSTSAYEQYF
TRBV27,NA,CASSSPSGLAGAEQFF
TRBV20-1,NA,CSAWDRTEAFF
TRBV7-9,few,CASSLDIYRGKETYEQYF
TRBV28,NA,CASIPLAGVDEQFF
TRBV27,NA,CASSGQWAGRGYTF
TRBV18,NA,CASSPPNSAGGGWQFF
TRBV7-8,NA,CASSLPGQGLRNEQFF
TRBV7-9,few,CASSFEGSIAEQYF
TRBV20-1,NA,CSASYGRDLASQHF
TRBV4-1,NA,CASSQGVGQGRVLLHF
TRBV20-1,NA,CSARGRLQETQYF
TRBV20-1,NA,CSARYDRAEYF
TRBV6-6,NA,CASSYEQYTEAFF
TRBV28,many,CASTPRNPGSYEQYF
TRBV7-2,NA,CASSLEGHSTDTQYF
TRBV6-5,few,CASSYSAGAAGYTF
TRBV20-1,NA,CSARDQGRGKLHEQYF
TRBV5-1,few,CASTLVTGAYNSPLHF
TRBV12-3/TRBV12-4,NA,CASSFGTEGTEAFF
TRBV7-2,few,CASSLRDGYNEQFF